This T cell receptor (beta chain) derives from a study of T-cell memory formation after mild COVID-19. Points from the study as a whole: Contracting CD4+ clones sat mainly in CM and EM; CD8+ in EMRA.

MiXCR was run by TCRdb on the 5' RACE reads, yielding one entry per CDR3 protein. The sample records a few hundred thousand distinct CDR3 sequences, approximately 15% being singletons. The CDR3 totals 15 residues. Per germline, CDR1 SGHTA and CDR2 FQGNSA. Deletions cut 2 bases from V and 0 bases from J, with 7 bases between. This clonotype was recorded many times. As yet, its antigen is unknown. The chain has TRBV7-2 and TRBJ1-4; weak D call: TRBD1 (6 bases). Specimen: PBMCs or a T cell subset sorted from them (not recorded which). The TCR was taken from a man younger than 35 who had mild COVID-19 (a few samples of this study predate the infection). Cell type and time point are not known. CDR3 residues: CASSLTGSTNEKLFF. The DNA of the CDR3 is TGTGCCAGCAGCTTAACAGGGTCAACTAATGAAAAACTGTTTTTT.